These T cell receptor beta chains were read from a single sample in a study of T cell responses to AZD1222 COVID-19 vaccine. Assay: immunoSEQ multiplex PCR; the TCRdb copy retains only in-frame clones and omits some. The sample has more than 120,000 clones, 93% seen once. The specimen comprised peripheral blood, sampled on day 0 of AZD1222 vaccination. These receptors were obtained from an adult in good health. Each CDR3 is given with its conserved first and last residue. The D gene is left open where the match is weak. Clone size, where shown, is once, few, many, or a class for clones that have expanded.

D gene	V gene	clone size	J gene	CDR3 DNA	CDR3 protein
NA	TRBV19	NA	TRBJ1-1	TGTGCCAGTAGTTCGACAGTCACGTCGGCTTTCTTT	CASSSTVTSAFF
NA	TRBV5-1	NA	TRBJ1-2	TGCGCCAGCAGGGGGGAACGACAGCGGGCCAGGGTGACTGGCTACACCTTC	CASRGERQRARVTGYTF
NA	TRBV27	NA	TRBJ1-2	TGTGCCAGCAGTGCGGACGGTCTGAGGGGCTACACCTTC	CASSADGLRGYTF
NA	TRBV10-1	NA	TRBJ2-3	TGCGCCAGCAGCACAGGGACCGGGACAACGCAGTATTTT	CASSTGTGTTQYF
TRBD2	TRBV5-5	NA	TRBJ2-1	TGTGCCAGCAGCTTGGCTAGCGGGATAACGGATGAGCAGTTCTTC	CASSLASGITDEQFF
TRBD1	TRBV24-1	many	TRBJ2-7	TGTGCCACCAGCGACAGGGAAGGGGGCTACGAGCAGTACTTC	CATSDREGGYEQYF
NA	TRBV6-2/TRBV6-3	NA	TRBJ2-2	TGTGCCAGCAGCACGACGAGGAACACCGGGGAGCTGTTTTTT	CASSTTRNTGELFF
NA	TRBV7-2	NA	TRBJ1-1	TGTGCCAGCAGCTTAAGGCAGGGCCTGAACACTGAAGCTTTCTTT	CASSLRQGLNTEAFF
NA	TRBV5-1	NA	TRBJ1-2	TGCGCCAGCAGCTTGGCCTCCGGGACTGGGTATGGCTACACCTTC	CASSLASGTGYGYTF
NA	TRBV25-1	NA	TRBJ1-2	TGTGCCAGCAGTGAATTTGGCGGGGGCTATGGCTACACCTTC	CASSEFGGGYGYTF
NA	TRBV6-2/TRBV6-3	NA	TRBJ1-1	TGTGCCAGCAGCTCCAGGGGTATCGCTGAAGCTTTCTTT	CASSSRGIAEAFF
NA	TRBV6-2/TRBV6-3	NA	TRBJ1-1	TGTGCCAGCGGTTTTTTTCCAGGGAGGAACACTGAAGCTTTCTTT	CASGFFPGRNTEAFF
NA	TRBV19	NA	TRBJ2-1	TGTGCCAGTAGTCCGACAGGAGCGGGCTATGAGCAGTTCTTC	CASSPTGAGYEQFF
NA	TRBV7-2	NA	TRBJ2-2	TGTGCCAGCAGCTTAGCCCGGGGATCGAACACCGGGGAGCTGTTTTTT	CASSLARGSNTGELFF
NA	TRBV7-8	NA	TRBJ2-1	TGTGCCAGCAGCCCAATGACTCCCCGGGCCTACAATGAGCAGTTCTTC	CASSPMTPRAYNEQFF
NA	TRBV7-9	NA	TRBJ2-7	TGTGCCAGCAGCCCGTCATCCTACGAGCAGTACTTC	CASSPSSYEQYF
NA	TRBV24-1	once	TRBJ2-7	TGTGCCACCTCAGGGCCGGGGCAGCAAGTCTACGAGCAGTACTTC	CATSGPGQQVYEQYF
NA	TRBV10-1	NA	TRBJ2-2	TGCGCCAGCAATCGGGGCCAGAACACCGGGGAGCTGTTTTTT	CASNRGQNTGELFF
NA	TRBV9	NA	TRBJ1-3	TGTGCCAGCAGCGTAGACATCGGAAACACCATATATTTT	CASSVDIGNTIYF
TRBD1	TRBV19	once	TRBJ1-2	TGTGCCAGTACCGCCACGGACAGGGGGACTCTCTATGGCTACACCTTC	CASTATDRGTLYGYTF
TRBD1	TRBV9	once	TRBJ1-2	TGTGCCAGCAGCCCAGTCGACAGGGTAGATGGCTACACCTTC	CASSPVDRVDGYTF
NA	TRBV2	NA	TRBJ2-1	TGTGCCAGCAGGGGGACTGCCCTCGAGCAGTTCTTC	CASRGTALEQFF
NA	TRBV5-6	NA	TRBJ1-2	TGTGCCAGCAGTCGGGAGAGTGCGGGGAACTATGGCTACACCTTC	CASSRESAGNYGYTF
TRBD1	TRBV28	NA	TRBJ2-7	TGTGCCAGCAGTCGACAGGGGGGCCCCTACGAGCAGTACTTC	CASSRQGGPYEQYF
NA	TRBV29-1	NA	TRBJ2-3	TGCAGCGTTGAGGACACCTTGGGAGATACGCAGTATTTT	CSVEDTLGDTQYF
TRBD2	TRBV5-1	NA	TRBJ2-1	TGCGCCAGCAGCGCCGGGACTAGCGGGGATGAGCAGTTCTTC	CASSAGTSGDEQFF
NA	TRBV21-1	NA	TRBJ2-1	TGTGCCAGCAGCAAAGACCAGTTCTTC	CASSKDQFF
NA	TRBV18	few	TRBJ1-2	TGTGCCAGCTCACCAGGGGGACCAGCGACAGGTTACTTCGCGGGCTACACCTTC	CASSPGGPATGYFAGYTF
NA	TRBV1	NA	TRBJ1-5	TGCACCAGCAGCCAATCGTTGACAGGGGGCGGACTGTTGGGCAATCAGCCCCAGCATTTT	CTSSQSLTGGGLLGNQPQHF
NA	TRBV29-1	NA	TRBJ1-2	TGCAGCGTTGAAGATCAGTCAGGGGCCTGGCTTGGCTACACCTTC	CSVEDQSGAWLGYTF
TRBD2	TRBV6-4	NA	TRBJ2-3	TGTGCCAGCAGTCTTGGACTAGCGGGAGCAGATACGCAGTATTTT	CASSLGLAGADTQYF
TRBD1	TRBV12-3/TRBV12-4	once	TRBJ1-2	TGTGCCAGCAACAGGGGTTATGGCTACACCTTC	CASNRGYGYTF
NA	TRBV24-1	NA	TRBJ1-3	TGTGCCACCAGTGAGGCTGTGAAGTCTGGAAACACCATATATTTT	CATSEAVKSGNTIYF
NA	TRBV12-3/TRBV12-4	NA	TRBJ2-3	TGTGCCAGCAGTTTTCCAGGGACAGATACGCAGTATTTT	CASSFPGTDTQYF
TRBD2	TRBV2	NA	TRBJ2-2	TGTGCCAGCAGTAGACTAGCGGGTAACACCGGGGAGCTGTTTTTT	CASSRLAGNTGELFF
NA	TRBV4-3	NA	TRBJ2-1	TGCGCCAGCAGCCAAGATAGAGGGTCGAATGAGCAGTTCTTC	CASSQDRGSNEQFF
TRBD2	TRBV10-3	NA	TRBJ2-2	TGTGCCATCAGTGATAAAGGGCTAGCGGGGTTCGCGAACACCGGGGAGCTGTTTTTT	CAISDKGLAGFANTGELFF
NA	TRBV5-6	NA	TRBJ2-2	TGTGCCAGCAGCTTGTCTAAATGGTTATTTCGAGGGAACACCGGGGAGCTGTTTTTT	CASSLSKWLFRGNTGELFF
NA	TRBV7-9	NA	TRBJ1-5	TGTGCCAGCAGCTTAGGAGGGGTGGCTCAGCCCCAGCATTTT	CASSLGGVAQPQHF
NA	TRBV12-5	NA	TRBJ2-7	TGTGCTAGTGGTTTGGAATCCCCCTTAAGCTTC	CASGLESPLSF
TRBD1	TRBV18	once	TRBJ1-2	TGTGCCAGCTCAAAAGACGGACAGGGGGCGAGTGGCTACACCTTC	CASSKDGQGASGYTF
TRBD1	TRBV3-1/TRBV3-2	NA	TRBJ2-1	TGTGCCAGCAGCCAAAGGGGGCGTGAGCAGTTCTTC	CASSQRGREQFF
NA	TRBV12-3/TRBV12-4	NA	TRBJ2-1	TGTGCCAGCAGTTTTTGGGGGAATGAGCAGTTCTTC	CASSFWGNEQFF
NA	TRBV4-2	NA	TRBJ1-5	TGTGCCAGCAGCCAAGATCTCTTTGGGGGAGATCAGCCCCAGCATTTT	CASSQDLFGGDQPQHF
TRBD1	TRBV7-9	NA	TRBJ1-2	TGTGCCAGCAGCATCAAACAGGGGTCCAACTATGGCTACACCTTC	CASSIKQGSNYGYTF
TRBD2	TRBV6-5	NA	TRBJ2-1	TGTGCCAGCAGCCCACTAGCGGGAGCATGGAATGAGCAGTTCTTC	CASSPLAGAWNEQFF